This T cell receptor (beta chain) is from a study of blood T cell repertoires in COVID-19. In the original processing: The assay estimated nucleated cells by amplifying reference gene primers. Clones were sequenced by immunoSEQ multiplex PCR, and TCRdb holds only the in-frame ones, with some missing. V, J and clone size reflect that table, while D and trimming were determined from the DNA. In the table there are around 120,000 clones, around 90% of which are singletons. This CDR3 is built from 14 residues. Germline lookup yields CDR1 LGHNA and CDR2 YNFKEQ. Unmatched junction bases numbered 5, after V lost 4 bases and J lost 3 bases.

This sequence was found in a woman in her forties or fifties with active or convalescent COVID-19. What was sequenced was peripheral blood. The chain joins TRBV4-2 to TRBJ1-2; 7 bases align to TRBD1. The CDR3 protein is CASSPPTGDYGYTF. The CDR3 DNA is TGTGCCAGCAGCCCCCCTACAGGGGACTATGGCTACACCTTC.